The 13 T cell receptor beta chains below were found in one sample sequenced in a study of T cells in Graves' hyperthyroidism and ophthalmopathy. Template material for amplifying TCR beta CDR3 regions consisted of RNA transcripts. During a first-round RT-PCR of the TCR CDR3, the HTBI primer set was used. TCRdb itself ran the multiplex PCR reads through MiXCR, one entry per CDR3 protein. The sample holds under 750,000 distinct CDR3 sequences, around 20% seen once. The sequenced sample consisted of blood. The receptors stem from a woman in her forties or fifties with Graves' hyperthyroidism that later progressed to Graves' ophthalmopathy.

This clonotype appeared a few times. This chain connects TRBV25-1 to TRBJ1-1, with no clear D. The CDR3 length is 15 residues. Looked up from germline, CDR1 is MGHDK and CDR2 is SYGVNS. V was pared by 1 base and J by 0 bases, with 9 bases between. The chain's CDR3 is CASSESAAVNTEAFF. In DNA, the CDR3 is TGTGCCAGCAGTGAATCGGCGGCGGTGAACACTGAAGCTTTCTTT.

This chain links TRBV6-1 with TRBJ1-1, with 7 bases fitting TRBD1. The CDR3 extends over 13 amino acids. The V and J ends lost 6 bases and 4 bases, in that order; junction bases with no gene match: 5. Germline CDR1 MNHNS, CDR2 SASEGT. The CDR3: CASSRGTGTEAFF. The CDR3 nucleotides are TGTGCCAGCAGCAGGGGGACCGGCACTGAAGCTTTCTTT.

Remarks on this clonotype: One base away lies a much larger clone, so this may be a sequencing read error. This chain links TRBV3-1 with TRBJ1-5, with 7 positions matching TRBD1. The CDR3 length is 15 residues. Per germline, CDR1 LGHDT and CDR2 YNNKEL (reference sequence). The CDR3 protein is CASSQDNGAGQHQHF. The DNA for the CDR3 is TGTGCCAGCAGCCAAGATAACGGGGCGGGACAGCACCAGCATTTT.

This clonotype was recorded at least ten times. The chain combines TRBV18 with TRBJ2-2, with D uncertain. The CDR3 covers 11 residues. In germline, CDR1 is KGHSH, CDR2 LQKENI. The ends were cut back, 3 bases at V and 12 bases at J, with 8 bases in the middle. CDR3 sequence (DNA): TGTGCCAGCTCACCGGACCTAAAGCTGTTTTTT. Translating it yields CASSPDLKLFF. The full variable domain, in which reference TRBV18 and TRBJ2-2 provide the parts outside the CDR3, is NAGVMQNPRHLVRRRGQEARLRCSPMKGHSHVYWYRQLPEEGLKFMVYLQKENIIDESGMPKERFSAEFPKEGPSILRIQQVVRGDSAAYFCASSPDLKLFFGEGSRLTVL.

A few counts support this clonotype. The V and J genes are TRBV4-1 and TRBJ2-7; D assignment may be TRBD1 or TRBD2 (5 bases each). V gave up 0 bases and J gave up 0 bases, with 18 bases separating them. From germline, CDR1 is MGHRA and CDR2 YSYEKL. The CDR3 loop spans 18 amino acids. CDR3 sequence reads: CASSQDRLGTHISYEQYF. The CDR3, as DNA: TGCGCCAGCAGCCAAGATCGGCTTGGGACCCATATCTCCTACGAGCAGTACTTC.

This clonotype has more than one count but fewer than ten. The gene calls are TRBV19 and TRBJ2-5; tentatively, D is TRBD1 (5 bases). Germline CDR1 is LNHDA and CDR2 is SQIVND (reference sequence). CDR3 size: 13 residues. The ends were cut back, 3 bases at V and 6 bases at J, with 11 bases in the middle. The DNA of the CDR3 is TGTGCCAGTAGTATTAAGGGGTCGAAGACCCAGTACTTC. Its protein product is CASSIKGSKTQYF. Full variable domain (rest looked up from reference TRBV19 and TRBJ2-5): DGGITQSPKYLFRKEGQNVTLSCEQNLNHDAMYWYRQDPGQGLRLIYYSQIVNDFQKGDIAEGYSVSREKKESFPLTVTSAQKNPTAFYLCASSIKGSKTQYFGPGTRLLVL.

This clonotype has more than one count but fewer than ten. V and J are TRBV6-1 and TRBJ1-6; the D is unclear. Germline values: CDR1 MNHNS, CDR2 SASEGT. The ends were cut back, 6 bases at V and 6 bases at J, with 12 bases in the middle. The length of the CDR3 is 14 residues. This chain's CDR3 is CASSVDEINSPLHF. CDR3 nucleotide sequence: TGTGCCAGCAGCGTGGACGAGATTAATTCACCCCTCCACTTT.

This clonotype has just a few counts. This sequence joins TRBV7-3 and TRBJ1-1; D is unclear. Trimming stripped 4 bases from V and 5 bases from J, with 14 bases between. Looked up from germline, CDR1 is SGHTA and CDR2 is FQGTGA. This CDR3 spans 14 amino acids. CDR3 nucleotides: TGTGCCAGCAGCTCCGGACTCCCGGGGACTGAAGCTTTCTTT. It specifies CASSSGLPGTEAFF.

This clonotype was seen a few times. The chain recombines TRBV20-1 with TRBJ2-1, with 10 bases aligning to TRBD1. Per germline, CDR1 DFQATT and CDR2 SNEGSKA (reference sequence). This CDR3 region has 15 residues. With 1 base clipped from V and 2 bases from J, the junction kept 2 bases outside the gene matches. CDR3: CSARAGTGAYNEQFF. The DNA for the CDR3 is TGCAGTGCTAGAGCCGGGACAGGGGCCTACAATGAGCAGTTCTTC.

In the case of this clonotype: This may come from a read error, since a much larger clone is one base off. This sequence joins TRBV6-2 or TRBV6-3 and TRBJ2-5; no clear D. CDR1 is MNHEY, CDR2 SVGEGT, per germline. CDR3 length: 15 amino acids. Trimming removed 6 bases from V and 5 bases from J, with 19 bases in between. This CDR3 is CASRGGILPVETQYF. CDR3 nucleotide sequence: TGTGCCAGCAGAGGTGGGATCTTACCCGTGGAGACCCAGTACTTC.

This clonotype was seen a handful of times. The J gene is TRBJ2-5, the V gene TRBV24-1, with 7 bases aligning to TRBD2. V lost 0 bases to trimming and J lost 4 bases; unmatched junction nucleotides: 7. Germline V gene lookup returns CDR1 KGHDR and CDR2 SFDVKD. The CDR3 has 16 amino acids. CDR3 amino acids: CATSDLASGVGETQYF. CDR3 nucleotide sequence: TGTGCCACCAGTGATTTGGCGAGCGGGGTAGGAGAGACCCAGTACTTC.

There are many counts of this clonotype. The CDR3 loop reads CASSPPRRDEAFF. CDR3 in DNA: TGTGCCAGCTCACCACCGAGACGAGATGAAGCTTTCTTT. The chain combines TRBV18 with TRBJ1-1; D is uncertain. The length of the CDR3 is 13 residues. Per germline, CDR1 KGHSH and CDR2 LQKENI. Trimming stripped 0 bases from V and 7 bases from J, with 9 bases between.

V and J are TRBV6-1 and TRBJ2-1, with no clear D. There are 15 residues in the CDR3. Germline V gives CDR1 MNHNS, CDR2 SASEGT. V was shortened by 5 bases and J by 3 bases, with 14 bases between the two germline ends. Here the CDR3 reads CASSPRQPLYNEQFF. CDR3 DNA sequence: TGTGCCAGCAGTCCGCGTCAACCCCTCTACAATGAGCAGTTCTTC.